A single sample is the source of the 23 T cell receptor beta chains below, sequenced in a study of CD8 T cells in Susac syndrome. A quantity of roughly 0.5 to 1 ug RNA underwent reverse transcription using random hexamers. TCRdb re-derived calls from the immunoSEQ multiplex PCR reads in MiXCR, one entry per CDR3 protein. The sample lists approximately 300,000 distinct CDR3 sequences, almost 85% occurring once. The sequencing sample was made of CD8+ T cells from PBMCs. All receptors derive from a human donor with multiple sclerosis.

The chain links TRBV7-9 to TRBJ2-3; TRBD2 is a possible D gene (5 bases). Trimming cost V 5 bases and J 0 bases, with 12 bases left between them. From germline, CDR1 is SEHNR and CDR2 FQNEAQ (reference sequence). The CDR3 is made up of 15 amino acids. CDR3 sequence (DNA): TGTGCCAGCAGCCTTAGCGTCCCTAGCACAGATACGCAGTATTTT. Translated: CASSLSVPSTDTQYF.

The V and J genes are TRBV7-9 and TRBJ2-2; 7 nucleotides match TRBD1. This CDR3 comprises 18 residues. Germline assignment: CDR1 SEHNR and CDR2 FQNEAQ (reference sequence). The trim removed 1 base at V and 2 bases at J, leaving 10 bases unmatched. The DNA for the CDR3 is TGTGCCAGCAGCTTAGGGGACAGCCGGAGATTAAACACCGGGGAGCTGTTTTTT. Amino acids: CASSLGDSRRLNTGELFF.

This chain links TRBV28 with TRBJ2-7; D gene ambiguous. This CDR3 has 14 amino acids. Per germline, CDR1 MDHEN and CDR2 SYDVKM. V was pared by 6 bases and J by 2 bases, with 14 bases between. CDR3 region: CASRVSGPTYEQYF. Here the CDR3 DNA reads TGTGCCAGCAGAGTCTCCGGGCCGACCTACGAGCAGTACTTC.

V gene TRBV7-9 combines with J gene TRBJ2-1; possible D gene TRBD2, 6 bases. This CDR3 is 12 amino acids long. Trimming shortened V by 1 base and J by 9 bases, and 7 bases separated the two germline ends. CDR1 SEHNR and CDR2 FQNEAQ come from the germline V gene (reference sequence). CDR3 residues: CASSLEGGEQFF. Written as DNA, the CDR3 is TGTGCCAGCAGCTTAGAGGGAGGTGAGCAGTTCTTC.

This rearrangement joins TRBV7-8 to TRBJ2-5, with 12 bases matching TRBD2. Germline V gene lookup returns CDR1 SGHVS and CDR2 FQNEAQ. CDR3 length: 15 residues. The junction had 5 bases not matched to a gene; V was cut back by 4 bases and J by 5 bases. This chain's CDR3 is CASSSSGRARETQYF. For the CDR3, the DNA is TGTGCCAGCAGCTCTAGCGGGAGGGCCAGGGAGACCCAGTACTTC.

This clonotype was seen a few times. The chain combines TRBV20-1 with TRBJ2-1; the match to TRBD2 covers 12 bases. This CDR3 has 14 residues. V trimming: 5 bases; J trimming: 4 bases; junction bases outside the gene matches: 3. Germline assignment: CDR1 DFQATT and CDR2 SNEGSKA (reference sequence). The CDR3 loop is CSALTSGGYNEQFF. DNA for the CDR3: TGCAGTGCTCTAACTAGCGGGGGGTACAATGAGCAGTTCTTC.

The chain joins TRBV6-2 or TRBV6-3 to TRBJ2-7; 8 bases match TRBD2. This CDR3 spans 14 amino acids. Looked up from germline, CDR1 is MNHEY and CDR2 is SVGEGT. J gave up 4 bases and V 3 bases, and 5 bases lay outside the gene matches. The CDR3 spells CASSYTTSEYEQYF. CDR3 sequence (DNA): TGTGCCAGCAGTTATACGACTAGCGAGTACGAGCAGTACTTC.

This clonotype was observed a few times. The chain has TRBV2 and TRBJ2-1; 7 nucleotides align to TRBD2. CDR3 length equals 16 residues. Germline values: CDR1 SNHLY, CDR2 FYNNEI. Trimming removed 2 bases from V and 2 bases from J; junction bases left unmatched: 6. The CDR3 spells CASSERRLAAYNEQFF. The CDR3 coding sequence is TGTGCCAGCAGTGAAAGAAGGCTAGCGGCCTACAATGAGCAGTTCTTC.

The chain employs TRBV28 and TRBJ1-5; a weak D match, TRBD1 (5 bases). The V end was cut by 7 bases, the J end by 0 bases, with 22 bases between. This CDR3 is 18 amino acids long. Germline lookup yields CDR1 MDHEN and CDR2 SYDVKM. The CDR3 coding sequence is TGTGCCAGCACGCTTCCAGCAAGGGACTCTCTTAGCAATCAGCCCCAGCATTTT. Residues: CASTLPARDSLSNQPQHF.

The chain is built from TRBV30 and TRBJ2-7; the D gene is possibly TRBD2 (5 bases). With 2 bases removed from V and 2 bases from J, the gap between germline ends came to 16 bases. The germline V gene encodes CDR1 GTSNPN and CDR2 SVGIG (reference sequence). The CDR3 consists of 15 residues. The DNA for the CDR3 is TGTGCCTGGAGTACCTCGGAGGCCCTAGCCTACGAGCAGTACTTC. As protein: CAWSTSEALAYEQYF.

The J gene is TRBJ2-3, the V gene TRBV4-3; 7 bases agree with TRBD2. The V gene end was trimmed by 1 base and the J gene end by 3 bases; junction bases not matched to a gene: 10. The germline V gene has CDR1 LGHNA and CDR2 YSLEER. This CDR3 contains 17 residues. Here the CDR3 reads CASSQGTRGRVTDTQYF. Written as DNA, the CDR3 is TGCGCCAGCAGCCAAGGGACGAGAGGGAGGGTGACAGATACGCAGTATTTT.

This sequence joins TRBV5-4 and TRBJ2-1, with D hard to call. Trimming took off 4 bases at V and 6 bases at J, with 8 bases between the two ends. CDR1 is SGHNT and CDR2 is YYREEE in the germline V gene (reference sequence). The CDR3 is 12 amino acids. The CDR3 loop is CASSPDGNEQFF. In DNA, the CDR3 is TGTGCCAGCAGCCCGGACGGCAATGAGCAGTTCTTC.

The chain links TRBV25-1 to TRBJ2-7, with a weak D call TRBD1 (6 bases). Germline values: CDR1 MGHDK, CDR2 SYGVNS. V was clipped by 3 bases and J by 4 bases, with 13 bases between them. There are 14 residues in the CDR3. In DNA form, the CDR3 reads TGTGCCAGCAGTGACCGCCTGACAGGTTACGAGCAGTACTTC. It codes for CASSDRLTGYEQYF.

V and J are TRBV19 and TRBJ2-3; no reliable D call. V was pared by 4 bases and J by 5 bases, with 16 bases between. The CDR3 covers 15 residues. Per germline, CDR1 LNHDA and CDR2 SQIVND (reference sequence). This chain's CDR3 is CASSTSPGSGDTQYF. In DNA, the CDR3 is TGTGCCAGTAGTACTTCTCCGGGTTCAGGAGATACGCAGTATTTT.

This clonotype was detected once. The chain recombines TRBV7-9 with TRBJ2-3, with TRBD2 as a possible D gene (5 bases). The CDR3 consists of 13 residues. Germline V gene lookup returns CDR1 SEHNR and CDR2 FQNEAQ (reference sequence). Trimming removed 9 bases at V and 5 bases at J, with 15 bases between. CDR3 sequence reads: CASARPEGDTQYF. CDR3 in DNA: TGTGCCAGTGCTCGGCCCGAGGGAGATACGCAGTATTTT.

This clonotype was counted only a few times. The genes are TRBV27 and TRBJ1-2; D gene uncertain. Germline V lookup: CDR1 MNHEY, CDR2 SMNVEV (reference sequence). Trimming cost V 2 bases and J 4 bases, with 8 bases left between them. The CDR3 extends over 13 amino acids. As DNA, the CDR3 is TGTGCCAGCAGTTTAGCGTTTGGCTATGGCTACACCTTC. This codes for CASSLAFGYGYTF.

The CDR3 DNA reads as TGTGCCTGGATTAAGGACGTTTACGAGCAGTACTTC. This encodes CAWIKDVYEQYF. This chain uses TRBV30 with TRBJ2-7; the D is unclear. CDR1 is GTSNPN, CDR2 SVGIG, per germline (reference sequence). The V end was cut by 4 bases, the J end by 4 bases, with 11 bases between. This CDR3 has 12 amino acids.

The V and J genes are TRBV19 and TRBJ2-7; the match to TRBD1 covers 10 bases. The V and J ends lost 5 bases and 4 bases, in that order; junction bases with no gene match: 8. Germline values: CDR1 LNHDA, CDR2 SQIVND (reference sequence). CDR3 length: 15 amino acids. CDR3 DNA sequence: TGTGCCAGTAGTCCGGCCGGGACAGGGGAATACGAGCAGTACTTC. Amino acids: CASSPAGTGEYEQYF.

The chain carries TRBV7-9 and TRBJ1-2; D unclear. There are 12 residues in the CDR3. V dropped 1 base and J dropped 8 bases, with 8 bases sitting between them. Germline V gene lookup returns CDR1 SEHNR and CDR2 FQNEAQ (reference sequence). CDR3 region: CASSLDMWGYTF. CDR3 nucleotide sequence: TGTGCCAGCAGCTTAGACATGTGGGGCTACACCTTC.

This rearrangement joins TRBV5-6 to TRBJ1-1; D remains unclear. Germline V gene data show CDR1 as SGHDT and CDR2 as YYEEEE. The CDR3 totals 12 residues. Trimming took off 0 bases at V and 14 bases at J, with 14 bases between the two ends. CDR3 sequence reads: CASSLGRGRDFF. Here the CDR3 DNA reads TGTGCCAGCAGCTTGGGGCGAGGGCGCGACTTCTTT.

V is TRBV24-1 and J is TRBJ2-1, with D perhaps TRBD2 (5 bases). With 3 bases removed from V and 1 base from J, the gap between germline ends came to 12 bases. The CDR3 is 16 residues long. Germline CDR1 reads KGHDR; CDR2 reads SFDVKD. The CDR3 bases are TGTGCCACCAGTGATCCGAGCGGTGTTTCCTACAATGAGCAGTTCTTC. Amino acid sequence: CATSDPSGVSYNEQFF.

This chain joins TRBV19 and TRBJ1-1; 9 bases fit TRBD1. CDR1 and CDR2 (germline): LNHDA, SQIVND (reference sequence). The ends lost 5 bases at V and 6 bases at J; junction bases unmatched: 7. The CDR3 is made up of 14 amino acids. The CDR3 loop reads CASSPRTGVAEAFF. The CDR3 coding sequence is TGTGCCAGTAGTCCCAGGACAGGGGTAGCTGAAGCTTTCTTT.

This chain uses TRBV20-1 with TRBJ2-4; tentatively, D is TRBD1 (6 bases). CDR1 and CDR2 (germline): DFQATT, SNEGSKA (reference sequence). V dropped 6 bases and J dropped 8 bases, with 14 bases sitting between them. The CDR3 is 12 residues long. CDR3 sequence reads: CSANREVDIQYF. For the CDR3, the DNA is TGCAGTGCAAACAGGGAAGTGGACATTCAGTACTTC.